This entry features one T cell receptor (beta chain) sequence. Its antigen is unknown. Primers included in the PCR were 60 Vbeta and 13 Jbeta primers. Under the authors' procedure: In a later analysis, of roughly 83 million unique beta chains, some 10 million appeared in at least two donors. Generated by immunoSEQ multiplex PCR, the TCRdb table keeps only in-frame clones and is missing some. The V and J calls and clone size are taken from that table; D and trimming were inferred from the DNA. The sample lists under 200,000 clones; 84% were seen once. These data come from a study of cytomegalovirus exposure and HLA in healthy donors. General study results and limits: Near-uniform donor sequencing depth was presumed by presence/absence analyses.

This TCR was recovered from a boy aged 5-17 years in good health and CMV-seronegative. The sequenced material came from PBMCs.

The CDR3 protein is CASGLLTEAFF. CDR3 bases: TGTGCTAGTGGTTTGCTCACTGAAGCTTTCTTT. The V gene is TRBV12-5, the J gene TRBJ1-1; no definite D call. Between the trimmed V and J ends, which lost 2 bases and 4 bases, there was a span of 2 bases. The CDR3 loop spans 11 amino acids. Germline CDR1 and CDR2: LGHNT and FRNRAP.